A single T cell receptor beta chain is shown here with its context. Its matching antigen is unknown. The data derive from a study of cytomegalovirus exposure and HLA in healthy donors. Study-wide results and limits: Presence/absence comparisons presumed near-even sequencing depth among donors.

Primers for the PCR totalled 60 Vbeta and 13 Jbeta. Repertoires were generated with immunoSEQ multiplex PCR, while TCRdb's copy carries only in-frame clones and drops some. The table lists roughly 100,000 clones, 65% to 80% of them singletons. This CDR3 has 16 amino acids. The trim removed 0 bases at V and 1 base at J, leaving 2 bases unmatched. CDR1 is MNHEY, CDR2 SMNVEV, per germline (reference sequence). The receptor's source is a female donor in good health and CMV-seropositive. The J gene is TRBJ2-7, the V gene TRBV27; 11 bases are shared with TRBD2. Sequencing used PBMCs. CDR3 loop: CASSLSSSGRSYEQYF. CDR3 in DNA: TGTGCCAGCAGTTTATCGTCTAGCGGGAGGTCCTACGAGCAGTACTTC.